This T cell receptor beta chain was retrieved from a study of T cells in Graves' hyperthyroidism and ophthalmopathy. Study-wide context: Peripheral blood was collected at initial diagnosis, before any treatment.

This clonotype was counted many times. The CDR3 runs to 16 residues. Germline V CDR1 and CDR2: SGHTA, FQGNSA. The V gene end was trimmed by 2 bases and the J gene end by 8 bases; junction bases not matched to a gene: 8. Researchers took RNA transcripts and amplified the TCR beta CDR3 regions from them. The primer set for the first-round RT-PCR of the TCR CDR3 was HTBI. TCRdb independently ran MiXCR on the multiplex PCR reads; one entry per CDR3 protein. This table holds 500,000 or so distinct CDR3 sequences, 15% to 20% found once. The genes are TRBV7-2 and TRBJ2-1, with 11 bases lining up with TRBD2. Sequencing used blood. This receptor was obtained from a woman between 25 and 40 years old with Graves' ophthalmopathy. The CDR3 coding sequence is TGTGCCAGCAGCTTAAAACTAGCGGGAGCGGTCCATGAGCAGTTCTTC. Translated, it gives CASSLKLAGAVHEQFF.